Below, one T cell receptor (beta chain) is given with its context. What it binds is unknown. TCRdb reanalyzed the 5' RACE reads and collapses them to one entry per CDR3 protein, without DNA. The sample holds a few hundred thousand distinct CDR3 sequences. The data stem from a study of T cells expressing NK-cell markers. CDR3 length equals 17 residues. Germline values: CDR1 SEHNR, CDR2 FQNEAQ (reference sequence). General study points: The CD3+CD56-NKG2C+ fraction of a few donors was also led by these clonotypes.

This clonotype originated in a man younger than 30 in good health. The sequenced sample consisted of blood T cells: a sorted CD56 or NKG2C T cell subset, CD4+ or CD8+ T cells, or bulk PBMC T cells (not recorded which). The rearrangement links TRBV7-9 to TRBJ1-2. The CDR3 spells CASSLRSPPYPNYGYTF.